The 10 T cell receptor beta chains presented below share a single source sample, sequenced in a study of post-analysis software for immune sequencing data (dated by TCRdb to the mid-2010s). Antigens for these TCRs are unknown. Study-level results and caveats: Roughly 5 TRBV segments, including TRBV5-6, TRBV5-1 and TRBV20-1, were significantly more frequent in patients than controls.

The library was prepared using PCR. The sequencer was an Illumina HiSeq 2500. To reduce PCR and sequencing biases, unique molecular identifiers were built into the TCR beta cDNA libraries. TCRdb reprocessing: public reads trimmed at Q25 with fastp, clones called with MiXCR, in-frame beta chains kept. Each entry is one CDR3 protein sequence, shown with its most common DNA and genes. The sample table contains about 260,000 distinct CDR3 sequences; only one count was recorded for 36% of them. Of the sample, approximately 4.6% is held by the ten largest clones. The sequenced material came from blood. The receptors come from a girl aged 10-17 years with multiple sclerosis.

The rearrangement uses TRBV4-1 and TRBJ2-7; a possible D gene is TRBD2 (6 bases). This CDR3 region has 16 residues. Germline CDR1 and CDR2: MGHRA and YSYEKL. Trimming stripped 1 base from V and 7 bases from J, with 20 bases between. The CDR3 spells CASSQANAAGRVEQYF. In nucleotides, the CDR3 is TGCGCCAGCAGCCAAGCGAACGCTGCGGGGAGAGTAGAGCAGTACTTC.

Many counts were recorded for this clonotype. The chain has TRBV6-6 and TRBJ2-1, with TRBD1 matching over 11 bases. After removal of 6 bases from V and 8 bases from J, the junction contained 9 bases not matched to a gene. Germline V gene sequence: CDR1 MNHNY, CDR2 SVGAGI (reference sequence). The CDR3 is made up of 15 amino acids. Here the CDR3 DNA reads TGTGCCAGCAGGGACCCGGGACAGGGGGTTGATGAGCAGTTCTTC. Translated, it gives CASRDPGQGVDEQFF.

This clonotype was seen only a few times. J is TRBJ2-3 and V is TRBV5-1; D is undetermined. V lost 4 bases and J lost 4, with 16 bases in between. This CDR3 contains 15 residues. Germline assignment: CDR1 SGHRS and CDR2 YFSETQ. Here the CDR3 reads CASSIRAEPPDTQYF. The CDR3 DNA follows: TGCGCCAGCAGCATTCGGGCCGAGCCCCCAGATACGCAGTATTTT.

This clonotype has ten or more counts. V and J are TRBV7-2 and TRBJ2-1, with D unresolved. The length of the CDR3 is 12 residues. Germline V gene lookup returns CDR1 SGHTA and CDR2 FQGNSA. The V end lost 3 bases, the J end lost 9 bases, and 9 bases lay between the germline ends. CDR3 loop: CASSLATGEQFF. The CDR3 DNA follows: TGTGCCAGCAGCTTGGCCACGGGTGAGCAGTTCTTC.

V usage is TRBV29-1 and J usage is TRBJ2-3; TRBD1 or TRBD2 may be the D gene (6 bases each). V lost 6 bases and J lost 1, with 17 bases in between. Germline V lookup: CDR1 SQVTM, CDR2 ANQGSEA. This CDR3 contains 15 residues. The CDR3 coding sequence is TGCAGCGTCCTAGGGGGGCTGGAACGCACAGATACGCAGTATTTT. This codes for CSVLGGLERTDTQYF.

This chain links TRBV28 with TRBJ2-1, with 11 nucleotides matching TRBD1. Unmatched junction bases numbered 7, after V lost 6 bases and J lost 9 bases. The germline V gene encodes CDR1 MDHEN and CDR2 SYDVKM. This CDR3 is 14 amino acids long. CDR3 sequence (DNA): TGTGCCAGCAGGTCGCCCGGGACAGGGGGTGAGCAGTTCTTC. Translated: CASRSPGTGGEQFF. Complete variable domain (other parts from reference TRBV28 and TRBJ2-1): DVKVTQSSRYLVKRTGEKVFLECVQDMDHENMFWYRQDPGLGLRLIYFSYDVKMKEKGDIPEGYSVSREKKERFSLILESASTNQTSMYLCASRSPGTGGEQFFGPGTRLTVL.

This clonotype showed up just once. The CDR3 region is CASSQELGGQGLGEQFF. DNA for the CDR3: TGCGCCAGCAGCCAAGAATTGGGAGGGCAGGGGCTTGGGGAGCAGTTCTTC. The chain is built from TRBV4-3 and TRBJ2-1; the D gene is possibly TRBD2 (7 bases). V was pared by 0 bases and J by 10 bases, with 22 bases between. This CDR3 contains 17 residues. The germline V gene has CDR1 LGHNA and CDR2 YSLEER.

This clonotype came up many times. The chain uses TRBV5-5 and TRBJ2-7; D may be TRBD2 (6 bases). Germline-derived CDR1 and CDR2 are SGHKS and YYEKEE (reference sequence). Trimming left V 4 bases short and J 5 bases short, with 16 bases between. The CDR3 runs to 14 residues. The CDR3 sequence is CASSARLGPNEQYF. The CDR3 bases are TGTGCCAGCAGCGCGCGACTAGGGCCCAACGAGCAGTACTTC.

This clonotype was detected a few times. The CDR3 nucleotides read TGTGCCACCCGGGGGGGTATGGATTCACCCCTCCACTTT. Translating gives CATRGGMDSPLHF. This chain joins TRBV5-4 and TRBJ1-6; tentative D call: TRBD1 (5 bases). The CDR3 contains 13 residues. V lost 9 bases, J lost 8 bases, and 15 bases lay in between. Germline CDR1 is SGHNT and CDR2 is YYREEE (reference sequence).

This clonotype was counted at least ten times. The V call is TRBV29-1, the J call TRBJ2-2; 7 bases match TRBD1. CDR3 length: 12 amino acids. Germline assignment: CDR1 SQVTM and CDR2 ANQGSEA. V trimming: 4 bases; J trimming: 6 bases; junction bases outside the gene matches: 2. CDR3 loop: CSVGTGAGELFF. The CDR3 DNA reads as TGCAGCGTTGGAACAGGGGCCGGGGAGCTGTTTTTT.